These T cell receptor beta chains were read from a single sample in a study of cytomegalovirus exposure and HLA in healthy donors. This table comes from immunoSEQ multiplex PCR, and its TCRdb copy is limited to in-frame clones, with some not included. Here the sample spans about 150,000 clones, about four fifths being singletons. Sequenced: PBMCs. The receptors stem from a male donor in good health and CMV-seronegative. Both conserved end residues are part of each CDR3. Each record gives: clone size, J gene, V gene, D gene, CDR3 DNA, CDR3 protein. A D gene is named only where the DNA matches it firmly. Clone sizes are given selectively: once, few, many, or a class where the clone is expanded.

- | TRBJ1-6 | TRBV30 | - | TGTGCCTGGAGCCCGGGAATGGGTTCACCCCTCCACTTT | CAWSPGMGSPLHF
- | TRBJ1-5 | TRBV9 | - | TGTGCCAGCGGAGACGGGGAAGGCAGTCAGCCCCAGCATTTT | CASGDGEGSQPQHF
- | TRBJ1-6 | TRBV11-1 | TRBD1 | TGTGCCAGCGGGGACAGCCATAATTCACCCCTCCACTTT | CASGDSHNSPLHF
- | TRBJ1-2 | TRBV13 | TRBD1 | TGTGCCAGCAGCTTTGGCAGGGGGTCTACTCCCTATGGCTACACCTTC | CASSFGRGSTPYGYTF
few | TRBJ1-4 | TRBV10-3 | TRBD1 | TGTGCCATCAGTGGAACAGGGGGTAATGAAAAACTGTTTTTT | CAISGTGGNEKLFF
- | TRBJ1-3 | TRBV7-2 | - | TGTGCCAGCAGCTTGGGGGCCTTCTCTGGAAACACCATATATTTT | CASSLGAFSGNTIYF
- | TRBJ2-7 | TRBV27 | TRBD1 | TGTGCCAGCAGTCGCAAACAACAGGGGAGCGAGCAGTACTTC | CASSRKQQGSEQYF
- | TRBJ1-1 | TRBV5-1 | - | TGCGCCAGCAGCTCCGCGGGATGGGGCACTGAAGCTTTCTTT | CASSSAGWGTEAFF
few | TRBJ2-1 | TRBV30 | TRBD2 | TGTGCCTGGAGTGCTGGGACTAGGGGCCCCGATGAGCAGTTCTTC | CAWSAGTRGPDEQFF
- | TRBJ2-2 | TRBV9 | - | TGTGCCAGCAGCGTAGTAATGGGGCCTGGGACCGGGGAGCTGTTTTTT | CASSVVMGPGTGELFF
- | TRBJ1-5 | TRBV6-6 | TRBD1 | TGTGCCGGATCCGGGACAGCAAATCAGCCCCAGCATTTT | CAGSGTANQPQHF
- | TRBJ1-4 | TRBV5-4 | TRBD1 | TGTGCCAGCAGCTCAGGACAGGGGCGCTCAACTAATGAAAAACTGTTTTTT | CASSSGQGRSTNEKLFF
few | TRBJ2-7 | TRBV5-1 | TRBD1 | TGCGCCAGCAGCCCAGGACAACCAGGGGGCTACGAGCAGTACTTC | CASSPGQPGGYEQYF
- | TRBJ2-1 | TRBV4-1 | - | TGCGCCAGCAGCCAGGAGGGGGGGGGCTCCTACAATGAGCAGTTCTTC | CASSQEGGGSYNEQFF
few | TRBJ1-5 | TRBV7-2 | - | TGTGCCAGCAGCTTCAGGGTGAGCGATCAGCCCCAGCATTTT | CASSFRVSDQPQHF
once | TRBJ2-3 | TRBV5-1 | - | TGCGCCAGCGGCAACGACGGGGAACTACGTACAGATACGCAGTATTTT | CASGNDGELRTDTQYF
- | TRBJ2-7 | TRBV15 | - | TGTGCCACCAGCAGAGCAACGCTTAGGAGCGAGCAGTACTTC | CATSRATLRSEQYF
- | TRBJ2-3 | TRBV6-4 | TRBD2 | TGTGCCAGCAGTGAGATTAGCGGGGGCACAGATACGCAGTATTTT | CASSEISGGTDTQYF
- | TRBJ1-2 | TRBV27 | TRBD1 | TGTGCCAGCAGTTATGACAGGGTCTATGGCTACACCTTC | CASSYDRVYGYTF
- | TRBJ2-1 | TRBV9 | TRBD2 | TGTGCCAGCAGCGTAGGGCTCGGGGGGAGCTCCTACAATGAGCAGTTCTTC | CASSVGLGGSSYNEQFF
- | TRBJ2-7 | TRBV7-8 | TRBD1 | TGTGCCAGCAGCTTAGGCCGGGACAGGGGCTACGAGCAGTACTTC | CASSLGRDRGYEQYF
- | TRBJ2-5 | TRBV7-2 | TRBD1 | TGTGCCAGCAGCTCGACAGGGGGCTTCGAGGAGACCCAGTACTTC | CASSSTGGFEETQYF
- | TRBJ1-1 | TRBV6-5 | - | TGTGCCAGCAGTTACGTTCAGGCCACTGAAGCTTTCTTT | CASSYVQATEAFF
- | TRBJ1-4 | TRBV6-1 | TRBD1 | TGTGCCAGCAGTGAAGCACTCGGGACAGGGCGGGAAAAACTGTTTTTT | CASSEALGTGREKLFF
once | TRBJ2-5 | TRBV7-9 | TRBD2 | TGTGCCAGCAGCTTACCTAGCGGGGGGCGGGAGACCCAGTACTTC | CASSLPSGGRETQYF
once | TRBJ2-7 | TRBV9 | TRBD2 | TGTGCCAGCAGCGTAGACGCTAGCGGGGGCGACGAGCAGTACTTC | CASSVDASGGDEQYF
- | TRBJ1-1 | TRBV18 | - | TGTGCCAGCTCCCCCAGTAGCCCGAACACTGAAGCTTTCTTT | CASSPSSPNTEAFF
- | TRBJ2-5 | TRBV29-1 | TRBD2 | TGCAGCGTCAGGACTAGCGCGCAAGAGACCCAGTACTTC | CSVRTSAQETQYF
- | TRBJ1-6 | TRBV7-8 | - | TGTGCCAGCAGCTTATCCGAGGGCTCCCTATATAATTCACCCCTCCACTTT | CASSLSEGSLYNSPLHF
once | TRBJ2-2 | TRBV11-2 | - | TGTGCCAGCATTTCGGGGGTTATCACCGGGGAGCTGTTTTTT | CASISGVITGELFF
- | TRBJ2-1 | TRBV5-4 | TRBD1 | TGTGCCAGCAGCTCTCGGACAGGGGCGGGTAATGAGCAGTTCTTC | CASSSRTGAGNEQFF
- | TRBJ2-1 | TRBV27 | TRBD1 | TGTGCCAGCACACTTGGGACAGGCTCCTACAATGAGCAGTTCTTC | CASTLGTGSYNEQFF
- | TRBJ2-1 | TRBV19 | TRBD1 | TGTGCCACGAGAGAGGGACAGGACTACAATGAGCAGTTCTTC | CATREGQDYNEQFF
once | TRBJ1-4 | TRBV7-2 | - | TGTGCCAGCAGGGGGGGGATCCAGGGGATAGGCGAAAAACTGTTTTTT | CASRGGIQGIGEKLFF
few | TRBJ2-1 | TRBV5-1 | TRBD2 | TGCGCCAGCAGCTTCAATATTGGGACTAGCGGGGTAAATGAGCAGTTCTTC | CASSFNIGTSGVNEQFF
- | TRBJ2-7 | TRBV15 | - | TGTGCCACCAGCAGAGATTTCGGGGGTAGCTCCTACGAGCAGTACTTC | CATSRDFGGSSYEQYF
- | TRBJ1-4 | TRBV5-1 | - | TGCGCCAGCAGCGTGGGAGCAACTAATGAAAAACTGTTTTTT | CASSVGATNEKLFF
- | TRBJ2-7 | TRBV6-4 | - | TGTGCCAGCAGCCGACCAGGGACTGGCGAGCAGTACTTC | CASSRPGTGEQYF
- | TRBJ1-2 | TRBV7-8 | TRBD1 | TGTGCCAGCAGCCCATTACAGGGGGAGAATAACTATGGCTACACCTTC | CASSPLQGENNYGYTF
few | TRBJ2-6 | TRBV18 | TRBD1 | TGTGCCAGCTCACCTTCGACGGGACAGCCTTACTCTGGGGCCAACGTCCTGACTTTC | CASSPSTGQPYSGANVLTF
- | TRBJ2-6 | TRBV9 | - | TGTGCCAGCAGCGTAGACATACCTAGCTCTGGGGCCAACGTCCTGACTTTC | CASSVDIPSSGANVLTF
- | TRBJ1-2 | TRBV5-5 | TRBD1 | TGTGCCAGCAGTCAGGGGGGAGGTGGCTACACCTTC | CASSQGGGGYTF